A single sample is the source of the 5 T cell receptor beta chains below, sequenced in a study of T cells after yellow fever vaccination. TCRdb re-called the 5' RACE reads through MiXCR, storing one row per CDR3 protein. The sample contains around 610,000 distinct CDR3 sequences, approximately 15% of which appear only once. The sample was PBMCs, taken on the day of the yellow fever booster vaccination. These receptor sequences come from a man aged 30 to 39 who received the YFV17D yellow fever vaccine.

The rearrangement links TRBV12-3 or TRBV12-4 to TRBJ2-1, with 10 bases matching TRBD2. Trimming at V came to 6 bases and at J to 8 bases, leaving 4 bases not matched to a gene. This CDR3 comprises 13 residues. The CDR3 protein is CASRSSGSHEQFF. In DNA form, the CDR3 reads TGTGCCAGCAGGTCTAGCGGGAGCCATGAGCAGTTCTTC.

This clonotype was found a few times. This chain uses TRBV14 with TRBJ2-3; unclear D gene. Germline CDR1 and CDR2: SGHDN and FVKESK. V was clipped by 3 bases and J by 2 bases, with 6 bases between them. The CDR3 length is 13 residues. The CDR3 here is CASSHYFTDTQYF. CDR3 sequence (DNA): TGTGCCAGCAGCCACTATTTCACAGATACGCAGTATTTT.

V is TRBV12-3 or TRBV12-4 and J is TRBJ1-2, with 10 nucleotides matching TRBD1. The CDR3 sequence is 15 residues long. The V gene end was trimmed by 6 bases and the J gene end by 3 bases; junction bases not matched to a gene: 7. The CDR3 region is CASRRQGAGYYGYTF. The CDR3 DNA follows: TGTGCCAGCAGGCGACAGGGGGCCGGGTACTATGGCTACACCTTC.

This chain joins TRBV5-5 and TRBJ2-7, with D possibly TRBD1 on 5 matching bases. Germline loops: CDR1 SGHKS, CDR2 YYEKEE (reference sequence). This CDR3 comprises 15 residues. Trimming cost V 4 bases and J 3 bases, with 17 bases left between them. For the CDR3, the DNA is TGTGCCAGCAGCCCGGTCGGAGTGGGGCTCTACGAGCAGTACTTC. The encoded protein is CASSPVGVGLYEQYF.

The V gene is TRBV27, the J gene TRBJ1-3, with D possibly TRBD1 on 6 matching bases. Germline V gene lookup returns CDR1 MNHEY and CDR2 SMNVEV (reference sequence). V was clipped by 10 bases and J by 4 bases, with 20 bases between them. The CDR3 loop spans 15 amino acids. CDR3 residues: CATAKEGGFGNTIYF. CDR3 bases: TGTGCCACCGCCAAGGAGGGGGGATTCGGAAACACCATATATTTT.